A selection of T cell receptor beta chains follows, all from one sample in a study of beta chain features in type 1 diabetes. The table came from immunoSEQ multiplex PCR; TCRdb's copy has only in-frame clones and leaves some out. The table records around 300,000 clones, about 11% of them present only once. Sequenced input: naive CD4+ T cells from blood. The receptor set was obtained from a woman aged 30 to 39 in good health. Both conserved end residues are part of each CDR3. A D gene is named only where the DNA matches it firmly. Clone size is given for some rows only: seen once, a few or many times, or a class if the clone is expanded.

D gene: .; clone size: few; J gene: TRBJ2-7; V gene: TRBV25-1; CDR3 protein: CASSEVHSKWEQYF; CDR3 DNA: TGTGCCAGCAGTGAAGTGCATAGTAAGTGGGAGCAGTACTTC
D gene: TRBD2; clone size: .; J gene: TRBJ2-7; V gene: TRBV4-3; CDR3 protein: CASSLGLAGGRSYEQYF; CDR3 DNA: TGCGCCAGCAGCCTGGGACTAGCGGGAGGCCGCTCCTACGAGCAGTACTTC
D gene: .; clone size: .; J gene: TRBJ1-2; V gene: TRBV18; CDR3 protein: CASSPSTMPGYTF; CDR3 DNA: TGTGCCAGCTCACCTTCAACAATGCCGGGCTACACCTTC
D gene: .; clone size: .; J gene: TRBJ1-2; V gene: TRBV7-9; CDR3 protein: CASSLTGLTNYGYTF; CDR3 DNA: TGTGCCAGCAGCTTAACAGGCCTCACTAACTATGGCTACACCTTC
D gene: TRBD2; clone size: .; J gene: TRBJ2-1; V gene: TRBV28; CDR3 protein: CASSSGDYTNEQFF; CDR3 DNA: TGTGCCAGCAGTTCCGGGGACTATACGAATGAGCAGTTCTTC
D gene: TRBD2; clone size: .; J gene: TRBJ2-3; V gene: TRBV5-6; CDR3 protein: CASSLVSGAITDTQYF; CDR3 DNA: TGTGCCAGCAGCTTGGTGAGCGGGGCTATCACAGATACGCAGTATTTT
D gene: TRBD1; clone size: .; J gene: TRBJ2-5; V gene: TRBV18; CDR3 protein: CASSPTGGQETQYF; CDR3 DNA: TGTGCCAGCTCACCTACAGGGGGCCAAGAGACCCAGTACTTC
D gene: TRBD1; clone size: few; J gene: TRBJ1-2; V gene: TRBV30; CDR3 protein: CAFARDRGRGGYTF; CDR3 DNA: TGTGCCTTCGCGCGGGACAGGGGACGGGGCGGCTACACCTTC
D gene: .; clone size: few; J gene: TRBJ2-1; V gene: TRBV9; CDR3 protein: CASSAETTGSYNEQFF; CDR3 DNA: TGTGCCAGCAGCGCCGAGACTACCGGCTCCTACAATGAGCAGTTCTTC
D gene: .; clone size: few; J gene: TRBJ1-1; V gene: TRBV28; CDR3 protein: CAASTVNTEAFF; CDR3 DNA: TGTGCCGCCTCTACAGTGAACACTGAAGCTTTCTTT
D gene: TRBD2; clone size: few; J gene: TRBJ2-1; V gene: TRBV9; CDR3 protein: CASSVVSSGSYNEQFF; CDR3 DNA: TGTGCCAGCAGCGTAGTTTCTAGCGGGAGCTACAATGAGCAGTTCTTC
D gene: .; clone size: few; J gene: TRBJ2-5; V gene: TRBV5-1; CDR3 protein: CASSLEAPVETQYF; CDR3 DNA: TGCGCCAGCAGCTTGGAAGCTCCGGTGGAGACCCAGTACTTC
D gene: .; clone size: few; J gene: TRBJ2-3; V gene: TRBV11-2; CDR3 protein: CASSLVGRSWGDTQYF; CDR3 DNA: TGTGCCAGCAGCTTAGTAGGGCGATCGTGGGGCGATACGCAGTATTTT
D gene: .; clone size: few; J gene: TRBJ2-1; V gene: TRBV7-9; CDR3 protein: CASSLVRGLSRSSYNEQFF; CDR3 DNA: TGTGCCAGCAGCTTAGTGCGGGGACTTTCTAGAAGCTCCTACAATGAGCAGTTCTTC
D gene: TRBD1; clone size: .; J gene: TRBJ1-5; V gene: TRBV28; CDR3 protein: CASSPGTGVGNQPQHF; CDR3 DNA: TGTGCCAGCAGCCCCGGGACAGGGGTGGGAAATCAGCCCCAGCATTTT
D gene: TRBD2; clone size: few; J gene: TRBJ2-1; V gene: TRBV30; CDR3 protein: CAWSTGTSGREISYNEQFF; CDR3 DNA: TGTGCCTGGAGTACCGGGACTAGCGGAAGGGAGATCTCCTACAATGAGCAGTTCTTC
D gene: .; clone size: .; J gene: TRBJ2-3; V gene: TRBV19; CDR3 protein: CASSSAGPLSDTQYF; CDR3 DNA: TGTGCCAGTAGTAGCGCAGGCCCATTATCGGATACGCAGTATTTT
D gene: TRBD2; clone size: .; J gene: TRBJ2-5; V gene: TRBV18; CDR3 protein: CASSALAGGEETQYF; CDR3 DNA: TGTGCCAGCTCAGCACTAGCGGGAGGAGAGGAGACCCAGTACTTC
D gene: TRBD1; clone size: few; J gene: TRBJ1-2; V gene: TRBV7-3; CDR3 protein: CASSSWTGDGYTF; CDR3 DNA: TGTGCCAGCAGCTCATGGACAGGGGACGGCTACACCTTC
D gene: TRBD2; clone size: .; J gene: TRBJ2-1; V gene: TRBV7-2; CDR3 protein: CASSLGLAGIEQFF; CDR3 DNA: TGTGCCAGCAGCTTAGGGCTAGCGGGAATTGAGCAGTTCTTC
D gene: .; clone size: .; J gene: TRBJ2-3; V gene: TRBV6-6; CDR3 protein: CATEPGSTDTQYF; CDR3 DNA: TGTGCCACGGAACCGGGTAGCACAGATACGCAGTATTTT
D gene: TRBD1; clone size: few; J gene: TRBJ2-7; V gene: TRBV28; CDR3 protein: CASSYPGTGVYEQYF; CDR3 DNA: TGTGCCAGCAGTTACCCCGGGACAGGGGTCTACGAGCAGTACTTC
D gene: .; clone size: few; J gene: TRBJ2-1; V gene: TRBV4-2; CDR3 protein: CASSQDTGDEQFF; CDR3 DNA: TGTGCCAGCAGCCAAGATACGGGAGATGAGCAGTTCTTC